The entry below gives a single TCR beta chain sequence along with its context. The sample belongs to a study of control samples from healthy donors and cancer patients. The CDR3 length is 15 residues. The V and J ends lost 1 base and 2 bases respectively, with 8 bases between them. Germline-derived CDR1 and CDR2 are LGHDT and YNNKEL (reference sequence). The repertoire was sequenced with immunoSEQ multiplex PCR; TCRdb's copy has only in-frame clones and lacks some. The sample comprises some 120,000 clones, 70% to 90% of which are singletons, and about 3.2% rests with the top ten. The source is a man aged 50 or older in good health. The chain couples TRBV3-1 (or the pseudogene TRBV3-2) to TRBJ1-4; TRBD1 is a possible D gene (5 bases). Sequencing used blood. The CDR3 DNA is TGTGCCAGCAGCCAAGGGGGGGTGACTAATGAAAAACTGTTTTTT. This translates into CASSQGGVTNEKLFF.